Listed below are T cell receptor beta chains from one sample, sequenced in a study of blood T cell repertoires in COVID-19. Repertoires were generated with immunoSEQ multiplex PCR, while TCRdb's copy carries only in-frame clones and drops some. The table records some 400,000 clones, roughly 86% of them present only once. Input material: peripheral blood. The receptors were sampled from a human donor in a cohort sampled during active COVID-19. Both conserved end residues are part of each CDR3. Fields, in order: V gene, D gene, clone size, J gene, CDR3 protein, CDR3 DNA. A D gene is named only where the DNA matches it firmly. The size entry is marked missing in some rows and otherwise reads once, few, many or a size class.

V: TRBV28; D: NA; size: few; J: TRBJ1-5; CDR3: CASSLGQGGRSNQPQHF; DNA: TGTGCCAGCAGTTTAGGTCAGGGAGGCCGCAGCAATCAGCCCCAGCATTTT
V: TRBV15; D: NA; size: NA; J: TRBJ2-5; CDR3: CATSRDPGQQETQYF; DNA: TGTGCCACCAGCAGAGACCCCGGACAGCAAGAGACCCAGTACTTC
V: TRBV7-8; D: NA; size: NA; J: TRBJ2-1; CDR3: CASSPGGSYNEQFF; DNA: TGTGCCAGCAGCCCGGGTGGTTCCTACAATGAGCAGTTCTTC
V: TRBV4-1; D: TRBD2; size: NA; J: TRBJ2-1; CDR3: CASSQERRREFGYNEQFF; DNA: TGCGCCAGCAGCCAAGAACGTCGGCGGGAGTTCGGGTACAATGAGCAGTTCTTC
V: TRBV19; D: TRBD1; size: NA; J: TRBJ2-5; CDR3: CASSMGARQGERETQYF; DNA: TGTGCCAGTAGTATGGGGGCAAGACAGGGAGAGAGAGAGACCCAGTACTTC
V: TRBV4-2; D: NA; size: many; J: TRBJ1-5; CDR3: CASSQDGGHSNQPQHF; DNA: TGTGCCAGCAGCCAAGATGGGGGACATAGCAATCAGCCCCAGCATTTT
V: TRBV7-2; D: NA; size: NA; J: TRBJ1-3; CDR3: CASSSKGRGSSGNTIYF; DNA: TGTGCCAGCAGCTCCAAAGGCAGGGGCTCTTCTGGAAACACCATATATTTT
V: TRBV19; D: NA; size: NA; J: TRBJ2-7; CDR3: CASSIGGLAGTYEQYF; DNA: TGTGCCAGTAGTATTGGGGGCTTAGCGGGCACCTACGAGCAGTACTTC
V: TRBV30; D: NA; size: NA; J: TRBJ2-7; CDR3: CAWTGRSREGTYEQYF; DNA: TGTGCCTGGACCGGGCGGTCTCGCGAGGGTACCTACGAGCAGTACTTC
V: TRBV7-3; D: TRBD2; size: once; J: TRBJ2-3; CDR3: CASSLRSGGATDTQYF; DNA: TGTGCCAGCAGCTTAAGGAGCGGGGGGGCCACAGATACGCAGTATTTT
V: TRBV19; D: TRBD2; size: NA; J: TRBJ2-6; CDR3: CASTYRDSGFGANVLTF; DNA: TGTGCCAGTACCTATAGGGATAGCGGGTTCGGGGCCAACGTCCTGACTTTC
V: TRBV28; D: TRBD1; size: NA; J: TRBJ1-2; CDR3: CASSSDRESYTF; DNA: TGTGCCAGCAGTTCCGACAGGGAAAGCTACACCTTC
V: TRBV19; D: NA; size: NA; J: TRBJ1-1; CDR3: CATSDSTEAFF; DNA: TGTGCCACCTCGGACAGCACTGAAGCTTTCTTT
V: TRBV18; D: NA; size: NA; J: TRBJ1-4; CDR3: CASSPGRNEKLFF; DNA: TGTGCCAGCTCACCTGGGCGTAATGAAAAACTGTTTTTT
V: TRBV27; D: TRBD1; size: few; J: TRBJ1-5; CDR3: CASSLQGTGGQPQHF; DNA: TGTGCCAGCAGTTTACAAGGGACAGGCGGTCAGCCCCAGCATTTT
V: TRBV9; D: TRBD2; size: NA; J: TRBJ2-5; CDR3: CASSVTSGGGETQYF; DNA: TGTGCCAGCAGCGTAACTAGCGGGGGGGGTGAGACCCAGTACTTC
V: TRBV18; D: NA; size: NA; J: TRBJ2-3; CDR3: CASSPAGGRISTDTQYF; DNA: TGTGCCAGCTCACCGGCAGGGGGGCGAATAAGCACAGATACGCAGTATTTT
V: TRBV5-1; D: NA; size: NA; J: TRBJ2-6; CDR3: CASSPQGSGANVLTF; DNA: TGCGCCAGCAGCCCTCAGGGCTCTGGGGCCAACGTCCTGACTTTC
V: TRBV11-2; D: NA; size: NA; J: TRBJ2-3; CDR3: CASSLSHTQYF; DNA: TGTGCCAGCAGCTTAAGCCACACGCAGTATTTT
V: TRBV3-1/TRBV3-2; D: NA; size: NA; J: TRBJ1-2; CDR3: CASSQDGTTNYGYTF; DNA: TGTGCCAGCAGCCAAGATGGGACAACTAACTATGGCTACACCTTC
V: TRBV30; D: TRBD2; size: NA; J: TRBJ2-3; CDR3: CAGGLGGDTQYF; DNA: TGTGCCGGGGGACTAGGGGGAGATACGCAGTATTTT
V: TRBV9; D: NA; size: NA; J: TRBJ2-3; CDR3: CASSAGSTDTQYF; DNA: TGTGCCAGCAGCGCCGGGAGCACAGATACGCAGTATTTT
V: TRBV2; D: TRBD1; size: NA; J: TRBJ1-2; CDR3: CASSNPGRGQGYTF; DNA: TGTGCCAGCAGTAACCCTGGCAGGGGGCAAGGCTACACCTTC
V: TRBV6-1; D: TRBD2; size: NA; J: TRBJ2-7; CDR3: CASSEVRTRGRPSYEQYF; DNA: TGTGCCAGCAGTGAAGTGAGGACTAGGGGTAGACCTTCCTACGAGCAGTACTTC
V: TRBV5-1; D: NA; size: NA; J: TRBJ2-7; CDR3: CASSFGEVRLSYEQYF; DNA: TGCGCCAGCAGTTTCGGCGAGGTAAGACTCTCCTACGAGCAGTACTTC
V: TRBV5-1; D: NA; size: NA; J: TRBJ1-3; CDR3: CASSLFPSGAGNTIYF; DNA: TGCGCCAGCAGCTTGTTTCCCTCAGGGGCTGGAAACACCATATATTTT
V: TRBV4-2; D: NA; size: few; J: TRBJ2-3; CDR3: CASSQESEFTDTQYF; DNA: TGTGCCAGCAGCCAAGAATCGGAGTTCACAGATACGCAGTATTTT
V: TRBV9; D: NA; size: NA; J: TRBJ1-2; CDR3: CASSVEGTRNYGYTF; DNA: TGTGCCAGCAGCGTAGAGGGGACAAGAAACTATGGCTACACCTTC
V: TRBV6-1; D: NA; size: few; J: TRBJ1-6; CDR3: CASSELPGNSPLHF; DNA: TGTGCCAGCAGTGAACTGCCAGGCAATTCACCCCTCCACTTT
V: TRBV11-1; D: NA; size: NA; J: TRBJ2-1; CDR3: CASSLAGSSYNEQFF; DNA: TGTGCCAGCAGCTTAGCAGGGAGCTCCTACAATGAGCAGTTCTTC
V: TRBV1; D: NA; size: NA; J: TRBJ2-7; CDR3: CTSSQGDFVPYEQYF; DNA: TGCACCAGCAGCCAAGGAGACTTTGTACCCTACGAGCAGTACTTC
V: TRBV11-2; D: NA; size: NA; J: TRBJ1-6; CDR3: CASSLAGGRDSPLHF; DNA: TGTGCCAGCAGCTTAGCGGGGGGCCGGGATTCACCCCTCCACTTT
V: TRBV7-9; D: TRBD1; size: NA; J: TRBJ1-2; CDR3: CASIKQGYYGYTF; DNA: TGTGCCAGCATTAAACAGGGGTACTATGGCTACACCTTC
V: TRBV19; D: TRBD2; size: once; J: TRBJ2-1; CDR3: CASSRTGTSGGREFF; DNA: TGTGCCAGTAGTAGAACCGGGACTAGCGGGGGGAGGGAGTTCTTC
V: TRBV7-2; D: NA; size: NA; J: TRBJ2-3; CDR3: CASSLAWRLVSTDTQYF; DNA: TGTGCCAGCAGCTTAGCTTGGCGGCTCGTTAGCACAGATACGCAGTATTTT
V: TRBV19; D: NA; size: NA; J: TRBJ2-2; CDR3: CASSIYSRGGELFF; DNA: TGTGCCAGTAGTATCTACAGCAGGGGCGGGGAGCTGTTTTTT
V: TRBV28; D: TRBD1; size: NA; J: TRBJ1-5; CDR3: CASSIIQGVTNQPQHF; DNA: TGTGCCAGCAGTATCATACAGGGGGTGACCAATCAGCCCCAGCATTTT
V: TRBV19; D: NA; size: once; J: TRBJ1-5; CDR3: CASSIEGTRNQPQHF; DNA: TGTGCCAGTAGTATAGAAGGAACGAGGAATCAGCCCCAGCATTTT
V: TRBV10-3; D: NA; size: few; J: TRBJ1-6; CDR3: CATREQDNSPLHF; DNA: TGTGCCACCCGGGAGCAAGATAATTCACCCCTCCACTTT
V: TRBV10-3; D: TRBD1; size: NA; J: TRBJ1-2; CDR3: CAISRRQGADYGYTF; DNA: TGTGCCATCAGTCGAAGACAGGGGGCTGACTATGGCTACACCTTC
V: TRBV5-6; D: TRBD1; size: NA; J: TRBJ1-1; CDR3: CASSQLDRGNTEAFF; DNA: TGTGCCAGCAGCCAACTGGACAGGGGTAACACTGAAGCTTTCTTT